Shown below are 8 T cell receptor beta chains from a single sample sequenced in a study of graft-versus-host responses after intestinal transplantation (dated by TCRdb to the early 2020s). Library generation was performed with the immunoSEQ multiplex PCR assay. TCRdb's version of the immuneACCESS table is confined to in-frame rearrangements and falls short of the full clone set. An unresolved V gene accounts for under half of the shortfall where checked; the remainder is of unknown origin. Across this sample there are 85,000 to 100,000 clones, with roughly 91% seen only once. The top ten hold about 2% of the sample. Sample time point, as interpreted from the label and publication: cells obtained before transplantation from donor or recipient. No antigens are known for them. The material sequenced was unstimulated CD8+ T cells sorted from spleen or lymph node cells, taken before intestinal transplant. The origin of the receptors is a human donor who received an intestinal transplant.

The chain has TRBV11-3 and TRBJ1-1; D gene unclear. V was pared by 3 bases and J by 3 bases, with 11 bases between. Looked up from germline, CDR1 is SGHNT and CDR2 is YENEEA. The CDR3 contains 14 residues. The CDR3 region has the DNA TGTGCCAGCAGCTTTTATTCCGCGGACACTGAAGCTTTCTTT. Amino acids: CASSFYSADTEAFF.

This chain joins TRBV11-3 and TRBJ1-1; D is undetermined. Germline CDR1 SGHNT, CDR2 YENEEA. Trimming took 3 bases from V and 1 from J, leaving 3 bases between them. This CDR3 has 12 amino acids. The CDR3 protein is CASSFRNTEAFF. In nucleotides, the CDR3 is TGTGCCAGCAGCTTTAGGAACACTGAAGCTTTCTTT.

The chain is built from TRBV27 and TRBJ2-7, with a weak D call TRBD1 (6 bases). Germline V gene data show CDR1 as MNHEY and CDR2 as SMNVEV (reference sequence). V was shortened by 2 bases and J by 4 bases, with 12 bases between the two germline ends. The CDR3 is 14 amino acids. This CDR3 reads CASSLTGNPYEQYF. Written as DNA, the CDR3 is TGTGCCAGCAGTTTAACAGGGAATCCGTACGAGCAGTACTTC.

The V call is TRBV11-3, the J call TRBJ2-2; 8 nucleotides agree with TRBD2. The germline CDR1 and CDR2 sequences are SGHNT and YENEEA. The CDR3 covers 13 residues. V gave up 7 bases and J gave up 5 bases; unmatched junction bases: 3. CDR3 coding DNA: TGTGCCAGCAACCGGGGGGGGACCGGGGAGCTGTTTTTT. It yields the protein CASNRGGTGELFF.

The chain employs TRBV27 and TRBJ2-7; TRBD1 aligns across 7 bases. Per the germline V gene, CDR1 is MNHEY and CDR2 is SMNVEV (reference sequence). CDR3 size: 13 residues. V was clipped by 3 bases and J by 3 bases; unmatched bases: 2. The CDR3 here is CASSFPGGYEQYF. In DNA, the CDR3 is TGTGCCAGCAGTTTTCCAGGGGGCTACGAGCAGTACTTC.

A note on this clone: One end of the junction fails to match germline, which may point to a read error. V gene TRBV7-9 combines with J gene TRBJ1-1; D possibly corresponds to TRBD1 (6 bases). CDR3 length: 13 amino acids. Per the germline V gene, CDR1 is SEHNR and CDR2 is FQNEAQ (reference sequence). The CDR3, as DNA: TGTGCCAGCAGCCTAACAGGGAACGCTGAAGCTTTCTTT. Protein product: CASSLTGNAEAFF.

V usage is TRBV30 and J usage is TRBJ2-7, with TRBD1 matching 12 bases. The trim removed 1 base at V and 7 bases at J, leaving 5 bases unmatched. The CDR3 covers 14 residues. CDR1 is GTSNPN and CDR2 is SVGIG in the germline V gene (reference sequence). The CDR3: CAWSGGQGASEQYF. Written as DNA, the CDR3 is TGTGCCTGGAGTGGGGGACAGGGGGCGAGTGAGCAGTACTTC. The full variable domain, rest sourced from reference TRBV30 and TRBJ2-7, is SQTIHQWPATLVQPVGSPLSLECTVEGTSNPNLYWYRQAAGRGLQLLFYSVGIGQISSEVPQNLSASRPQDRQFILSSKKLLLSDSGFYLCAWSGGQGASEQYFGPGTRLTVT.

V gene TRBV30 combines with J gene TRBJ1-1, with a weak D call TRBD1 (5 bases). This CDR3 is 15 amino acids long. Germline CDR1 is GTSNPN and CDR2 is SVGIG (reference sequence). The V gene lost 4 bases and the J gene lost 0 bases, with 15 bases spanning the gap. The CDR3 region has the DNA TGTGCCTGGATGTCCTACGGACAAATGAACACTGAAGCTTTCTTT. Translation gives CAWMSYGQMNTEAFF.